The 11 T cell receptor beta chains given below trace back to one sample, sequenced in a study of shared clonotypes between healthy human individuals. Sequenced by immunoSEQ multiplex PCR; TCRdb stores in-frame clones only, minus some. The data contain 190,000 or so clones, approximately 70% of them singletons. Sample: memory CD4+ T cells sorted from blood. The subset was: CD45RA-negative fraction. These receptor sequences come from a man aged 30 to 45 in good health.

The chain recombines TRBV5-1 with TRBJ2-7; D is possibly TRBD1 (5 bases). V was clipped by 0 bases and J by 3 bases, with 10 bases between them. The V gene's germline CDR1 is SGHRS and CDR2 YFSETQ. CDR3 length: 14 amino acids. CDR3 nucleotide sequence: TGCGCCAGCAGCTTGGCAGGGCAAAACTACGAGCAGTACTTC. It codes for CASSLAGQNYEQYF.

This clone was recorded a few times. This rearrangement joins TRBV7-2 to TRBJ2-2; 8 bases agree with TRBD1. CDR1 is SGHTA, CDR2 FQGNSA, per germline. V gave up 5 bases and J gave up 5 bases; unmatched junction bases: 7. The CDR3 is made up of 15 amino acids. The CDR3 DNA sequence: TGTGCCAGCAGCCAGGACAGGGTAGGGACCGGGGAGCTGTTTTTT. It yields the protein CASSQDRVGTGELFF.

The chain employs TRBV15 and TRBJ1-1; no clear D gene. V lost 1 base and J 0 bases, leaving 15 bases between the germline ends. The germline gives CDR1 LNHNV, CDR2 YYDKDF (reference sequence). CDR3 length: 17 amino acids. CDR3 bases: TGTGCCACCAGCAGAGCCCTAGGCCAGACACTGAACACTGAAGCTTTCTTT. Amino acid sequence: CATSRALGQTLNTEAFF.

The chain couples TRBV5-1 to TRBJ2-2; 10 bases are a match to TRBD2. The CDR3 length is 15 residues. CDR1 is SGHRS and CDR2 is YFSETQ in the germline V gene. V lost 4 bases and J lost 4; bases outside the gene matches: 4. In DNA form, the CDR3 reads TGCGCCAGCAGCCCCGCTAGCGGGAGCACCGGGGAGCTGTTTTTT. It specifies CASSPASGSTGELFF.

The CDR3 is CAISASGTSGREQYF. CDR3 DNA: TGTGCCATCAGTGCTTCCGGGACTAGCGGGAGGGAGCAGTACTTC. This rearrangement joins TRBV10-3 to TRBJ2-7; TRBD2 agrees at 15 bases. The J segment lost 7 bases and the V segment lost 4 bases, leaving 5 bases of the junction unmatched. Per germline, CDR1 ENHRY and CDR2 SYGVKD. This CDR3 has 15 amino acids.

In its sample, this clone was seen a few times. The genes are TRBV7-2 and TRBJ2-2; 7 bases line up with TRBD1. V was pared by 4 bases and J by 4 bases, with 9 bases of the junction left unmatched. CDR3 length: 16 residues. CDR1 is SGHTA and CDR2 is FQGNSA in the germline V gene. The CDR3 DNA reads TGTGCCAGCAGCTCAAGATGGGACAGAAGCACCGGGGAGCTGTTTTTT. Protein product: CASSSRWDRSTGELFF. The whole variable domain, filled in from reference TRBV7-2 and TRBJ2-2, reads GAGVSQSPSNKVTEKGKDVELRCDPISGHTALYWYRQSLGQGLEFLIYFQGNSAPDKSGLPSDRFSAERTGGSVSTLTIQRTQQEDSAVYLCASSSRWDRSTGELFFGEGSRLTVL.

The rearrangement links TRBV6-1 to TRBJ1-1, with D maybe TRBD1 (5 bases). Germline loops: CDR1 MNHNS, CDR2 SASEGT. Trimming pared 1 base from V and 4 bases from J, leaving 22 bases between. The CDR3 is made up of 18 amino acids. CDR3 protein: CASSEGGLQGRRATEAFF. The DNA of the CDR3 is TGTGCCAGCAGTGAAGGGGGATTGCAGGGAAGAAGAGCCACTGAAGCTTTCTTT.

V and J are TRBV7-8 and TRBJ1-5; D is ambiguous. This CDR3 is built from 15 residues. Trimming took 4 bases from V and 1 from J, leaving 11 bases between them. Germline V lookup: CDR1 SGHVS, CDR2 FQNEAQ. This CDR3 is CASSWYTDSNQPQHF. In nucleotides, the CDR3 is TGTGCCAGCAGCTGGTACACGGACAGCAATCAGCCCCAGCATTTT.

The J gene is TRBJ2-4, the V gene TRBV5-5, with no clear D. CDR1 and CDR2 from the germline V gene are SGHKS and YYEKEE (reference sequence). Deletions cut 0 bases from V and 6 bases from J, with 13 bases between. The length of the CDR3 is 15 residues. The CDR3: CASSLGQSERNIQYF. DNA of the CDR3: TGTGCCAGCAGCTTGGGGCAGTCAGAGAGAAACATTCAGTACTTC.

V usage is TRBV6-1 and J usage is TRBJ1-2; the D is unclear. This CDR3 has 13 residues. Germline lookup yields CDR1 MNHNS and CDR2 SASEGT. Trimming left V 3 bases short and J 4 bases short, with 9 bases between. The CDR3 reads CASSDQDFYGYTF. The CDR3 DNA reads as TGTGCCAGCAGTGACCAGGATTTCTATGGCTACACCTTC.

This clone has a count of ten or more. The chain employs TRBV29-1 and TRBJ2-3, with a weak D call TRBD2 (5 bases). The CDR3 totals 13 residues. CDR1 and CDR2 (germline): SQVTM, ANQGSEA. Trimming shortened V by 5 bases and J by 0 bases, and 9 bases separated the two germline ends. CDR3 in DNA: TGCAGCGTTTACCGGACTAGCACAGATACGCAGTATTTT. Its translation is CSVYRTSTDTQYF.